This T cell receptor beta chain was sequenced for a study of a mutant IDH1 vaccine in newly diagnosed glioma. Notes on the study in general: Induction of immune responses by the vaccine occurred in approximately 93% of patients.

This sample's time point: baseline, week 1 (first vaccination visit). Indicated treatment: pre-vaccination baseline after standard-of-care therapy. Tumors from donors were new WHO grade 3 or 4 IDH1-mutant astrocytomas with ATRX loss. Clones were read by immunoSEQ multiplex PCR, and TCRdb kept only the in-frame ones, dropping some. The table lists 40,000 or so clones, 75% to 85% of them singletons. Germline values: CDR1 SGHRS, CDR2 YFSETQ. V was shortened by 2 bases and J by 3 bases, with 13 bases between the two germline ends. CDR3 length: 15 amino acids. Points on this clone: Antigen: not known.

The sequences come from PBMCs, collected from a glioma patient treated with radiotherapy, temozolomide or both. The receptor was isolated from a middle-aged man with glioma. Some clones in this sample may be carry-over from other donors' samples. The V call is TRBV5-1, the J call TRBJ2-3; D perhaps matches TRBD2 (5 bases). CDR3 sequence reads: CASSFSRGLTDTQYF. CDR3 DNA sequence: TGCGCCAGCAGCTTCTCTAGAGGGCTGACAGATACGCAGTATTTT.